The clone carrying this TCR beta chain appeared a single time. This specimen belongs to a study of cytomegalovirus exposure and HLA in healthy donors. The V gene lost 2 bases and the J gene lost 0 bases, with 15 bases spanning the gap. Per germline, CDR1 SGHAT and CDR2 FQNNGV. The CDR3 has 17 residues. Both 60 Vbeta primers and 13 Jbeta primers went into the PCR. Clones were read by immunoSEQ multiplex PCR, and TCRdb kept only the in-frame ones, dropping some. The profile shows about 82,000 clones, approximately 80% of them singletons. The sequencing input was PBMCs. The clonotype was recovered from a man in his fifties in good health and CMV-seronegative. V usage is TRBV11-2 and J usage is TRBJ2-3, with D unclear. Here the CDR3 reads CASSLNPAQFSTDTQYF. The CDR3 DNA follows: TGTGCCAGCAGCTTAAACCCGGCACAGTTCAGCACAGATACGCAGTATTTT.